This T cell receptor beta chain was recorded in a study of blood T cell repertoires in COVID-19 (dated by TCRdb to the early 2020s). At the level of the whole study: Collaborator samples came from the United States, Italy and Spain and covered acute and convalescent phases of COVID-19. The repertoires were released in a freely available public database meant as a resource for research on the immune response to SARS-CoV-2. Deeply sampled blood TCRbeta repertoires from subjects exposed to, actively infected with, or recovered from COVID-19 were included in the dataset. The samples were drawn from two sources: the first 160 participants of the ongoing ImmuneRACE study, and fewer than 1,500 subjects contributed by 6 global collaborators. The material from the prospective study consisted of cDNA or gDNA derived from T cells, B-cell-depleted T cells, or PBMCs. Where available, HLA class I and class II types were obtained from metadata supplied by the sample provider rather than from assay-based typing. A de-identified subject ID, COVID-19 status, age in years and sex were almost always included in the sample metadata. General study outcomes and caveats: How much clinical and demographic metadata was included differed by source and by participant, and the metadata was provided uncurated.

The immunoSEQ Assay, a bias-controlled multiplex PCR, was used to amplify TCRbeta CDR3 regions from genomic DNA. The published analysis was carried out like this. Within the assay, amplification of reference gene primers was used to estimate how many nucleated cells each sample contained. To quantify the absolute abundance of each unique TCRbeta CDR3 rearrangement, sequence reads were collapsed and filtered. For each sample, productive Simpson clonality was calculated as the square root of Simpson's diversity index across productive rearrangements. Not all clones reach the TCRdb copy of this immuneACCESS table, which keeps in-frame sequences only. Checked studies attribute under half of the gap to unresolved V genes and leave the rest unexplained. From that table come the V and J calls and clone size; the DNA was used to work out D and trimming. This sample lists about 90,000 clones; approximately 86% were detected once. The top ten clonotypes cover 1.2% of the sample.

For this clone: Its antigen has not been determined. The input lacks base qualities; no much larger clone sits a single base away.

The collaborating institutions used their own protocols to collect whole blood in K2EDTA tubes. For TCRbeta analysis, collaborators shipped samples as frozen whole blood, isolated PBMCs, or DNA extracted from either of those sample types. Trimming removed 2 bases from V and 8 bases from J; the gene matches leave 8 bases unexplained. According to the germline V gene (reference sequence), CDR1 reads LGHDT and CDR2 reads YNNKEL. From cysteine to phenylalanine, the CDR3 is 16 amino acids long. The kept DNA is CDR3 alone, 48 bases in frame from the first base. The clonotype comes from a man older than 75 with active or convalescent COVID-19. The receptor chain draws on TRBV3-1 (or the pseudogene TRBV3-2) and TRBJ1-4, and 10 bases in between align with TRBD1. Sample: peripheral blood. The CDR3 reads CASSQPSGTGEEKLFF. The nucleotides read TGTGCCAGCAGCCAACCATCCGGGACAGGGGAGGAAAAACTGTTTTTT.